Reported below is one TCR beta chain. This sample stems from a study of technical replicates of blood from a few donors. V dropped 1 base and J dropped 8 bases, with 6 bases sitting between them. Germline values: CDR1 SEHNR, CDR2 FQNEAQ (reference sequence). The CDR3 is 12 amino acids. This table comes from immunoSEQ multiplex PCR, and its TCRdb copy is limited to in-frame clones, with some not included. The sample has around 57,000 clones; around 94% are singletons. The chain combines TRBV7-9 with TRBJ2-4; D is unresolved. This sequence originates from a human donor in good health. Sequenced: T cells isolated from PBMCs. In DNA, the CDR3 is TGTGCCAGCAGCTTAGATACGGACATTCAGTACTTC. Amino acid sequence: CASSLDTDIQYF.